The 4 T cell receptor beta chains reported below all come from one sample, sequenced in a study of beta chain features in type 1 diabetes. Every bit of the isolated RNA underwent reverse transcription, so sequencing read expressed TCRB transcripts. The assay was immunoSEQ multiplex PCR, and TCRdb's table has in-frame clones only and misses some. The sample has over 300,000 clones; around 8% are singletons. Source material: central memory CD4+ T cells from blood. The receptors stem from a woman aged 18-30 years in good health.

This clone turned up a few times. The chain is built from TRBV7-9 and TRBJ1-3; TRBD1 might be the D (5 bases). Germline V lookup: CDR1 SEHNR, CDR2 FQNEAQ (reference sequence). The CDR3 extends over 16 amino acids. V dropped 2 bases and J dropped 0 bases, with 11 bases sitting between them. CDR3: CASSLRQSLSGNTIYF. CDR3 in DNA: TGTGCCAGCAGCTTACGACAGTCTCTCTCTGGAAACACCATATATTTT. Full variable domain (outside the CDR3, taken from reference TRBV7-9 and TRBJ1-3): DTGVSQNPRHKITKRGQNVTFRCDPISEHNRLYWYRQTLGQGPEFLTYFQNEAQLEKSRLLSDRFSAERPKGSFSTLEIQRTEQGDSAMYLCASSLRQSLSGNTIYFGEGSWLTVV.

This chain connects TRBV7-2 to TRBJ2-3, with D unresolved. V dropped 4 bases and J dropped 6 bases, with 8 bases sitting between them. Germline assignment: CDR1 SGHTA and CDR2 FQGNSA. The CDR3 contains 12 residues. The CDR3 reads CASSSFRDTQYF. In nucleotides, the CDR3 is TGTGCCAGCAGCTCTTTTCGGGATACGCAGTATTTT. The complete variable domain, with remaining parts taken from reference TRBV7-2 and TRBJ2-3, reads GAGVSQSPSNKVTEKGKDVELRCDPISGHTALYWYRQSLGQGLEFLIYFQGNSAPDKSGLPSDRFSAERTGGSVSTLTIQRTQQEDSAVYLCASSSFRDTQYFGPGTRLTVL.

The chain employs TRBV9 and TRBJ2-5; D perhaps matches TRBD2 (5 bases). CDR1 and CDR2 from the germline V gene are SGDLS and YYNGEE. Trimming stripped 4 bases from V and 1 base from J, with 11 bases between. CDR3 size: 14 residues. CDR3 nucleotide sequence: TGTGCCAGCAGCAAGACTATCCGCCAAGAGACCCAGTACTTC. Translating it yields CASSKTIRQETQYF.

This clone was picked up a small number of times. J is TRBJ1-1 and V is TRBV5-1; D is unresolved. The CDR3 extends over 17 amino acids. V was clipped by 0 bases and J by 0 bases, with 15 bases between them. Germline V gives CDR1 SGHRS, CDR2 YFSETQ. CDR3 residues: CASSLEAHVLMNTEAFF. In DNA form, the CDR3 reads TGCGCCAGCAGCTTGGAAGCTCACGTCTTAATGAACACTGAAGCTTTCTTT.